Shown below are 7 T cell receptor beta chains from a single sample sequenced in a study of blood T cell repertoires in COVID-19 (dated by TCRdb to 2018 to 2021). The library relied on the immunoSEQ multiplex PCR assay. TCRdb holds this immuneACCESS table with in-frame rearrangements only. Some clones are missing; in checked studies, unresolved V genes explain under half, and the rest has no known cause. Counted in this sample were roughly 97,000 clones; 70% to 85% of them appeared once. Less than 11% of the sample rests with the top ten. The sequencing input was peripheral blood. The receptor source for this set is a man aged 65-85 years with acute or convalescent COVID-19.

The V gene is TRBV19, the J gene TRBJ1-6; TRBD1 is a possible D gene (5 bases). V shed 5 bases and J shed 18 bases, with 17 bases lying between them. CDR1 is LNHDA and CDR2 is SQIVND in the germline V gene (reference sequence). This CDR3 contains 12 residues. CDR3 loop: CASSGGGPLHHF. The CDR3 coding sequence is TGTGCCAGTAGTGGGGGAGGCCCCCTTCACCACTTT. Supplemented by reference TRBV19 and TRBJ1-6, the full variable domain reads DGGITQSPKYLFRKEGQNVTLSCEQNLNHDAMYWYRQDPGQGLRLIYYSQIVNDFQKGDIAEGYSVSREKKESFPLTVTSAQKNPTAFYLCASSGGGPLHHFGNGTRLTVT.

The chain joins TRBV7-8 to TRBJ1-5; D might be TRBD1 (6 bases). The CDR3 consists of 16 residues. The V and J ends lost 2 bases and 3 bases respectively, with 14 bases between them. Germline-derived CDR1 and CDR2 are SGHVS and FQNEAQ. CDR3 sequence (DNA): TGTGCCAGCAGCTTATTTCCAGGGGCAAACAATCAGCCCCAGCATTTT. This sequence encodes CASSLFPGANNQPQHF.

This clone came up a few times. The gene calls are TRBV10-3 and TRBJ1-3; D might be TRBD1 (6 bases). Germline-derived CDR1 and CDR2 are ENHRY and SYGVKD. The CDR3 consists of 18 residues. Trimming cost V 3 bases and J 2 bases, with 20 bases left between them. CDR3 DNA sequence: TGTGCCATCAGTGATGACATTCGGGGGGCAGGGACTGGAAACACCATATATTTT. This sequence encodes CAISDDIRGAGTGNTIYF.

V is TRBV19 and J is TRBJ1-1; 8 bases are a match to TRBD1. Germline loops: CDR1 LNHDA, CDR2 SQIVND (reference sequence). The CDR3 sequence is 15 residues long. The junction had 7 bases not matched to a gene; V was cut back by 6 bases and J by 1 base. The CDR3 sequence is CASRAPGTGNTEAFF. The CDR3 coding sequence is TGTGCCAGTAGAGCCCCCGGGACAGGGAACACTGAAGCTTTCTTT.

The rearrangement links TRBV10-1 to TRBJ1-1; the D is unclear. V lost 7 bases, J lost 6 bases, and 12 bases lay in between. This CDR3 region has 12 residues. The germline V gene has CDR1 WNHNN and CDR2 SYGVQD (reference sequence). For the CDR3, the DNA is TGCGCCAGCATCCCCCCCCCGGCTGAAGCTTTCTTT. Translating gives CASIPPPAEAFF.

The CDR3 sequence is CASSWEPNTEAFF. The CDR3 bases are TGTGCCAGCAGCTGGGAGCCGAACACTGAAGCTTTCTTT. The J gene is TRBJ1-1, the V gene TRBV7-9; D not certain. Deletions cut 4 bases from V and 1 base from J, with 7 bases between. The CDR3 is made up of 13 amino acids. The germline gives CDR1 SEHNR, CDR2 FQNEAQ (reference sequence).

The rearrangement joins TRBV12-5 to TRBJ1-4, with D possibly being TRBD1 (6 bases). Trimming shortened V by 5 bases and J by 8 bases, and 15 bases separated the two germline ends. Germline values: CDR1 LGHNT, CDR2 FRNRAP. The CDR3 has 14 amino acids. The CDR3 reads CASGHDRIGEKLFF. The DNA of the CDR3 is TGTGCTAGTGGTCATGACAGGATTGGGGAAAAACTGTTTTTT. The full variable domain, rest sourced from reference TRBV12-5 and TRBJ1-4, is DARVTQTPRHKVTEMGQEVTMRCQPILGHNTVFWYRQTMMQGLELLAYFRNRAPLDDSGMPKDRFSAEMPDATLATLKIQPSEPRDSAVYFCASGHDRIGEKLFFGSGTQLSVL.